The next 28 T cell receptor beta chains were all read from a single sample in a study of identical twins. Each CDR3 protein gets one entry after TCRdb re-called the 5' RACE reads with MiXCR. The table lists more than 650,000 distinct CDR3 sequences, approximately 6% of them singletons. The sample comprised naive T cells sorted from blood. The receptors stem from a man aged 18 to 30 in good health.

This clonotype was recorded many times. The rearrangement joins TRBV29-1 to TRBJ2-1; 10 bases match TRBD1. This CDR3 contains 14 residues. Germline CDR1 is SQVTM and CDR2 is ANQGSEA. Trimming removed 6 bases from V and 9 bases from J; junction bases left unmatched: 11. CDR3 region: CSVEGQGPLLEQFF. DNA of the CDR3: TGCAGCGTGGAGGGACAGGGGCCCCTCCTTGAGCAGTTCTTC.

There are a few counts of this clonotype. This chain links TRBV6-2 or TRBV6-3 with TRBJ2-3; D gene uncertain. V lost 2 bases to trimming and J lost 0 bases, with 9 bases between them. Looked up from germline, CDR1 is MNHEY and CDR2 is SVGEGT. The CDR3 is 15 residues long. The CDR3: CASSYQFSSTDTQYF. CDR3 DNA sequence: TGTGCCAGCAGTTACCAGTTCTCCAGCACAGATACGCAGTATTTT.

This clonotype appeared a few times. CDR3 sequence (DNA): TGTGCCAGCAGCCCCGCCCGGAAGATGGGTGGCTACACCTTC. Its protein product is CASSPARKMGGYTF. The chain links TRBV27 to TRBJ1-2, with D unclear. The V end was cut by 6 bases, the J end by 7 bases, with 18 bases between. CDR1 is MNHEY, CDR2 SMNVEV, per germline (reference sequence). CDR3 size: 14 residues.

The sample holds a few counts of this clonotype. The V gene is TRBV7-9, the J gene TRBJ2-7; no firm D call. Trimming cost V 2 bases and J 0 bases, with 5 bases left between them. Germline V gene lookup returns CDR1 SEHNR and CDR2 FQNEAQ (reference sequence). The CDR3 extends over 13 amino acids. The DNA of the CDR3 is TGTGCCAGCAGCTTAAAGAGCTCCTACGAGCAGTACGTC. It specifies CASSLKSSYEQYV.

This clonotype has a handful of counts. The chain uses TRBV6-2 or TRBV6-3 and TRBJ2-2, with D possibly being TRBD1 or TRBD2 (5 bases each). The germline V gene encodes CDR1 MNHEY and CDR2 SVGEGT. The CDR3 sequence is 13 residues long. With 6 bases removed from V and 6 bases from J, the gap between germline ends came to 11 bases. The CDR3 DNA reads as TGTGCCAGCAGGAGGGGAAGCGCCGGGGAGCTGTTTTTT. Its translation: CASRRGSAGELFF.

There are a few counts of this clonotype. CDR3 amino acids: CASSLVSGSFYEQYF. The CDR3 DNA reads as TGCGCCAGCAGCTTGGTCTCCGGGAGTTTCTACGAGCAGTACTTC. The chain couples TRBV5-1 to TRBJ2-7, with D possibly matching TRBD2 (6 bases). There are 15 residues in the CDR3. Trimming shortened V by 0 bases and J by 3 bases, and 13 bases separated the two germline ends. Germline assignment: CDR1 SGHRS and CDR2 YFSETQ.

The chain employs TRBV5-1 and TRBJ2-6; D possibly corresponds to TRBD2 (6 bases). V lost 4 bases, J lost 9 bases, and 11 bases lay in between. There are 13 residues in the CDR3. Germline V CDR1 and CDR2: SGHRS, YFSETQ. CDR3 sequence (DNA): TGCGCCAGCAGCGGCGGGACTCTCAACGTCCTGACTTTC. Translated, it gives CASSGGTLNVLTF.

V usage is TRBV11-2 and J usage is TRBJ2-1, with 7 bases identical to TRBD2. After removal of 1 base from V and 7 bases from J, the junction contained 13 bases not matched to a gene. The CDR3 runs 17 residues. CDR1 SGHAT and CDR2 FQNNGV come from the germline V gene. Written as DNA, the CDR3 is TGTGCCAGCAGCTTAGTGGAGGGCGGGACTACCGCGAATGAGCAGTTCTTC. Protein product: CASSLVEGGTTANEQFF.

This clonotype has a handful of counts. This chain uses TRBV6-1 with TRBJ2-1; D is unresolved. This CDR3 region has 16 residues. Trimming removed 6 bases at V and 2 bases at J, with 17 bases between. Germline assignment: CDR1 MNHNS and CDR2 SASEGT. CDR3 DNA: TGTGCCAGCAGCGACGCCAGTTCGGATACCTACAATGAGCAGTTCTTC. This translates into CASSDASSDTYNEQFF.

This clonotype was found a few times. The chain couples TRBV7-3 to TRBJ2-3, with 7 nucleotides matching TRBD2. CDR1 and CDR2 (germline): SGHTA, FQGTGA. The CDR3 length is 17 residues. V dropped 6 bases and J dropped 5; count of bases not matched to a gene: 17. The CDR3, as DNA: TGTGCCAGCAGGCATTCTCGGAACGGGAGGCTGGGAGATACGCAGTATTTT. Translating gives CASRHSRNGRLGDTQYF.

This chain connects TRBV15 to TRBJ1-5; a possible D gene is TRBD1 (6 bases). V was shortened by 2 bases and J by 7 bases, with 15 bases between the two germline ends. The CDR3 has 15 residues. CDR1 and CDR2 from the germline V gene are LNHNV and YYDKDF (reference sequence). The CDR3 is CATSRSGGQRQPQHF. CDR3 bases: TGTGCCACCAGCAGATCTGGGGGGCAGAGGCAGCCCCAGCATTTT.

This clonotype came up many times. J is TRBJ2-1 and V is TRBV24-1; possibly TRBD2 for D (5 bases). The CDR3 totals 14 residues. V gave up 4 bases and J gave up 10 bases, with 16 bases separating them. Germline lookup yields CDR1 KGHDR and CDR2 SFDVKD. CDR3 region: CATSDPGKGHEQFF. The CDR3 DNA sequence: TGTGCCACCAGTGACCCCGGGAAGGGCCACGAGCAGTTCTTC.

This clonotype occurred many times. The chain combines TRBV7-9 with TRBJ1-1; a weak D match, TRBD1 (5 bases). Germline loops: CDR1 SEHNR, CDR2 FQNEAQ (reference sequence). CDR3 length equals 14 residues. Trimming cost V 4 bases and J 9 bases, with 18 bases left between them. The CDR3 spells CASSSVEGIQKAFF. The CDR3 DNA sequence: TGTGCCAGCAGCTCAGTGGAGGGGATCCAGAAAGCTTTCTTT.

This clonotype has more than one count but fewer than ten. CDR3 region: CSALDSPTEAFF. The CDR3, as DNA: TGCAGTGCTCTAGACAGCCCCACTGAAGCTTTCTTT. The V and J genes are TRBV20-1 and TRBJ1-1; tentative D call: TRBD1 (5 bases). This CDR3 comprises 12 residues. Trimming cost V 5 bases and J 4 bases, with 11 bases left between them. Germline V gene lookup returns CDR1 DFQATT and CDR2 SNEGSKA (reference sequence).

The J gene is TRBJ2-5, the V gene TRBV18; no definite D call. The CDR3 totals 13 residues. V shed 3 bases and J shed 4 bases, with 9 bases lying between them. The germline V gene has CDR1 KGHSH and CDR2 LQKENI. CDR3 nucleotides: TGTGCCAGCTCACCGAAAGCAGCAGAGACCCAGTACTTC. Its translation: CASSPKAAETQYF.

This clonotype occurred many times. The DNA of the CDR3 is TGTGCCTCATGGGGACCGACAGGGCGCACCGGGGAGCTGTTTTTT. Residues: CASWGPTGRTGELFF. The chain joins TRBV6-2 or TRBV6-3 to TRBJ2-2; 7 bases fit TRBD1. In germline, CDR1 is MNHEY, CDR2 SVGEGT. The CDR3 is 15 residues long. The V segment lost 11 bases and the J segment 4 bases; nucleotides outside the gene matches: 13.

This clonotype was detected ten times or more. The chain uses TRBV29-1 and TRBJ1-1; D call uncertain. Germline CDR1 is SQVTM and CDR2 is ANQGSEA. Trimming removed 6 bases at V and 11 bases at J, with 16 bases between. The CDR3 covers 11 residues. The CDR3 nucleotides are TGCAGCGTGCCTTCGGGCTCATCGGCTTTCTTT. Its protein product is CSVPSGSSAFF.

This clonotype was recorded many times. The chain is built from TRBV9 and TRBJ2-1; D may be TRBD2 (6 bases). V was trimmed by 0 bases and J by 5 bases, leaving 9 bases between them. This CDR3 is built from 14 residues. Germline V lookup: CDR1 SGDLS, CDR2 YYNGEE. The CDR3 region has the DNA TGTGCCAGCAGCGTAGGGTCGGGAGACAATGAGCAGTTCTTC. It codes for CASSVGSGDNEQFF.

This clonotype was counted only a few times. The genes are TRBV24-1 and TRBJ2-2, with TRBD1 identical over 7 bases. Germline CDR1 reads KGHDR; CDR2 reads SFDVKD. The V segment lost 2 bases and the J segment 0 bases; nucleotides outside the gene matches: 2. The CDR3 consists of 16 residues. Written as DNA, the CDR3 is TGTGCCACCAGTGATTCAGGGGGTCCGAACACCGGGGAGCTGTTTTTT. Translation gives CATSDSGGPNTGELFF.

This clonotype occurred a few times. This chain uses TRBV5-1 with TRBJ1-2; tentative D call: TRBD1 (5 bases). Germline assignment: CDR1 SGHRS and CDR2 YFSETQ. Trimming cost V 0 bases and J 3 bases, with 15 bases left between them. This CDR3 spans 16 amino acids. The CDR3 bases are TGCGCCAGCAGCTTGGTCGTGGGGGGTGCCGACTATGGCTACACCTTC. Translation: CASSLVVGGADYGYTF.

This rearrangement joins TRBV30 to TRBJ2-3; D is unresolved. This CDR3 spans 14 amino acids. The germline V gene encodes CDR1 GTSNPN and CDR2 SVGIG (reference sequence). V lost 0 bases to trimming and J lost 3 bases, with 10 bases between them. The CDR3 loop is CAWSVAQYTDTQYF. CDR3 DNA sequence: TGTGCCTGGAGTGTTGCACAGTATACAGATACGCAGTATTTT.

V usage is TRBV9 and J usage is TRBJ2-2; D remains unclear. CDR1 is SGDLS and CDR2 is YYNGEE in the germline V gene. V gave up 0 bases and J gave up 6 bases, with 9 bases separating them. The CDR3 has 14 amino acids. CDR3 coding DNA: TGTGCCAGCAGCGTAGAGGCGGTGCCCGGGGAGCTGTTTTTT. This translates into CASSVEAVPGELFF.

In this sample, this clonotype turned up many times. The J gene is TRBJ2-7, the V gene TRBV5-1; D gene uncertain. Germline V gene data show CDR1 as SGHRS and CDR2 as YFSETQ. This CDR3 has 14 amino acids. Trimming removed 0 bases from V and 2 bases from J, with 9 bases in between. CDR3 region: CASSLVPDPYEQYF. CDR3 nucleotides: TGCGCCAGCAGCTTGGTGCCTGACCCCTACGAGCAGTACTTC. The whole variable domain, filled in from reference TRBV5-1 and TRBJ2-7, reads KAGVTQTPRYLIKTRGQQVTLSCSPISGHRSVSWYQQTPGQGLQFLFEYFSETQRNKGNFPGRFSGRQFSNSRSEMNVSTLELGDSALYLCASSLVPDPYEQYFGPGTRLTVT.

This clonotype was seen many times. One junction end does not reproduce the germline sequence, and a read error may be involved. V usage is TRBV5-1 and J usage is TRBJ1-1; D is unresolved. Germline CDR1 is SGHRS and CDR2 is YFSETQ. The CDR3 runs 16 residues. The CDR3 nucleotides read TGCGCCAGCAGCTTGGGGCCAGGCCTAACGAACCCTGAAGCTTTCTTT. Translating it yields CASSLGPGLTNPEAFF.

This clonotype appeared a few times. The CDR3 reads CSVSGQGNTEAFF. CDR3 nucleotide sequence: TGCAGCGTTTCGGGACAGGGGAACACTGAAGCTTTCTTT. The rearrangement uses TRBV29-1 and TRBJ1-1, with 9 bases fitting TRBD1. CDR1 and CDR2 (germline): SQVTM, ANQGSEA. This CDR3 has 13 amino acids. The J segment lost 1 base and the V segment lost 5 bases, leaving 2 bases of the junction unmatched.

This sequence joins TRBV5-1 and TRBJ2-2; TRBD1 matches at 9 bases. In germline, CDR1 is SGHRS, CDR2 YFSETQ. The CDR3 is 16 amino acids. The ends lost 4 bases at V and 3 bases at J; junction bases unmatched: 7. CDR3 sequence reads: CASSLRQGVYTGELFF. The CDR3 nucleotides are TGCGCCAGCAGCCTCAGACAGGGGGTCTACACCGGGGAGCTGTTTTTT.

This clonotype was observed at least ten times. The genes are TRBV20-1 and TRBJ1-4; TRBD1 matches at 7 bases. V shed 0 bases and J 8 bases; nucleotides not matched to a gene: 3. This CDR3 spans 13 amino acids. In germline, CDR1 is DFQATT, CDR2 SNEGSKA (reference sequence). CDR3 amino acids: CSARDRGKEKLFF. The CDR3 nucleotides read TGCAGTGCTAGAGACAGGGGGAAGGAAAAACTGTTTTTT.

Many counts were recorded for this clonotype. The J gene is TRBJ2-5, the V gene TRBV28, with D unresolved. The CDR3 totals 14 residues. Deletions cut 2 bases from V and 5 bases from J, with 12 bases between. Germline CDR1 is MDHEN and CDR2 is SYDVKM. The CDR3 nucleotides read TGTGCCAGCAGTTTACGGCTGGTGGGGGAGACCCAGTACTTC. Protein sequence: CASSLRLVGETQYF.